What follows are 15 T cell receptor beta chains derived from one specimen sequenced in a study of T cells in Graves' hyperthyroidism and ophthalmopathy. The investigators amplified TCR beta CDR3 regions from RNA transcripts. Primed by the HTBI set, a first-round RT-PCR was run on the TCR CDR3. TCRdb redid the calling of the multiplex PCR reads with MiXCR, one entry per CDR3 protein. The table records about 400,000 distinct CDR3 sequences, roughly 15% of them present only once. The sequencing input was blood. The receptors derive from a woman in her thirties with Graves' ophthalmopathy.

This clonotype was seen at least ten times. The chain employs TRBV6-1 and TRBJ1-1; perhaps TRBD1 as D (6 bases). V lost 2 bases and J 8 bases, leaving 12 bases between the germline ends. Per germline, CDR1 MNHNS and CDR2 SASEGT. The CDR3 length is 13 residues. The CDR3 DNA is TGTGCCAGCAGTGAATGGGGGGCAGGGGAAGCTTTCTTT. Its protein product is CASSEWGAGEAFF.

This clonotype has a count of ten or more. The junction departs from germline at one end; a sequencing error may be responsible. The V call is TRBV6-1, the J call TRBJ2-5; D is possibly TRBD1 (5 bases). CDR1 and CDR2 (germline): MNHNS, SASEGT. The CDR3 sequence is 15 residues long. The CDR3 DNA reads as TGTGCCAGCAGCGAAGGCGCCAGGGCTCGAGAGACCCAGTACTTC. Amino acid sequence: CASSEGARARETQYF.

Notes on this clonotype: A much larger clone lies one base from this, so it may be a read error. The chain links TRBV13 to TRBJ2-3; 11 nucleotides align to TRBD2. Germline values: CDR1 PRHDT, CDR2 FYEKMQ (reference sequence). V shed 7 bases and J 0 bases; nucleotides not matched to a gene: 9. The CDR3 spans 17 residues. CDR3: CASTPPSSGGSTDTQYF. CDR3 coding DNA: TGTGCCAGCACCCCCCCCTCTAGCGGGGGGAGCACAGATACGCAGTATTTT.

This clonotype was counted ten times or more. V usage is TRBV6-1 and J usage is TRBJ1-3; D not resolved. This CDR3 comprises 16 residues. CDR1 MNHNS and CDR2 SASEGT come from the germline V gene. V was cut by 6 bases and J by 3 bases, with 18 bases left in between. The CDR3 sequence is CASSRVSPDLGNTIYF. The CDR3 coding sequence is TGTGCCAGCAGCCGCGTGTCTCCTGACCTTGGAAACACCATATATTTT.

This clonotype has ten or more counts. V usage is TRBV13 and J usage is TRBJ1-1; D unresolved. The germline V and J ends were trimmed by 6 bases and 1 base, with 9 bases remaining between them. This CDR3 spans 13 amino acids. In germline, CDR1 is PRHDT, CDR2 FYEKMQ (reference sequence). The CDR3 nucleotides read TGTGCCAGCAGTTACACCGGGAACACTGAAGCTTTCTTT. This codes for CASSYTGNTEAFF.

The genes are TRBV20-1 and TRBJ2-1, with 9 nucleotides matching TRBD1. CDR3 length: 17 residues. V was clipped by 0 bases and J by 8 bases; unmatched bases: 14. The germline gives CDR1 DFQATT, CDR2 SNEGSKA (reference sequence). The CDR3 is CSARDFLRTGDIDEQFF. In DNA, the CDR3 is TGCAGTGCTAGAGATTTTTTGCGGACAGGGGATATCGATGAGCAGTTCTTC.

The sample holds many counts of this clonotype. This chain links TRBV18 with TRBJ2-1; TRBD2 aligns across 9 bases. CDR1 is KGHSH, CDR2 LQKENI, per germline. This CDR3 comprises 17 residues. With V trimmed by 0 bases and J by 3 bases, 6 bases remained unmatched. DNA of the CDR3: TGTGCCAGCTCACCACCCCTGGGCGGGGGGGGCTACAATGAGCAGTTCTTC. This codes for CASSPPLGGGGYNEQFF.

Comments on this clonotype: A much larger clone lies one base from this, so it may be a read error. V gene TRBV19 combines with J gene TRBJ2-1; 8 nucleotides match TRBD1. This CDR3 region has 13 residues. Germline V gene lookup returns CDR1 LNHDA and CDR2 SQIVND (reference sequence). CDR3 in amino acids: CASSGQGFNERFF. As DNA, the CDR3 is TGTGCCAGTAGTGGACAGGGATTCAATGAGCGGTTCTTC.

With regard to this clonotype: Germline and junction disagree at one end, which may indicate a read error. The J gene is TRBJ2-2, the V gene TRBV7-9, with D possibly matching TRBD2 (5 bases). CDR3 size: 13 residues. Germline loops: CDR1 SEHNR, CDR2 FQNEAQ (reference sequence). The CDR3 region has the DNA TGTGCCAGCAGCTTAAAGAACACCGGGGAGCTGCTTTTT. Amino acids: CASSLKNTGELLF.

This sequence joins TRBV19 and TRBJ2-2, with D possibly being TRBD1 (6 bases). Germline V gene lookup returns CDR1 LNHDA and CDR2 SQIVND (reference sequence). Between the trimmed V and J ends, which lost 11 bases and 3 bases, there was a span of 22 bases. The CDR3 runs 16 residues. This CDR3 is CASLPRGTRYTGELFF. The CDR3 region has the DNA TGTGCCTCTTTGCCCAGGGGCACTAGATACACCGGGGAGCTGTTTTTT.

This clonotype was recorded at least ten times. The gene calls are TRBV12-3 or TRBV12-4 and TRBJ2-3, with D perhaps matching TRBD2 (6 bases). Trimming removed 4 bases at V and 3 bases at J, with 8 bases between. The CDR3 contains 13 residues. CDR3 sequence reads: CASSSSVTDTQYF. CDR3 nucleotides: TGTGCCAGCAGTTCTAGCGTGACAGATACGCAGTATTTT.

Of note for this clonotype: This could be a read error, since a much larger clone is one nucleotide away. The J gene is TRBJ2-1, the V gene TRBV7-9; no clear D. The CDR3 extends over 15 amino acids. Germline loops: CDR1 SEHNR, CDR2 FQNEAQ (reference sequence). The CDR3 bases are TGTGCCAGCAGCTCCACTGGACCCTTTTACAATAAGCAGTTCTTC. Protein: CASSSTGPFYNKQFF.

This clonotype was recorded at least ten times. This chain links TRBV28 with TRBJ2-1; 12 positions match TRBD2. This CDR3 comprises 23 residues. J gave up 0 bases and V 6 bases, and 24 bases lay outside the gene matches. The V gene's germline CDR1 is MDHEN and CDR2 SYDVKM. The CDR3 is CASRTTGGVLTSGGTGSYNEQFF. For the CDR3, the DNA is TGTGCCAGCAGAACAACAGGTGGGGTTCTGACTAGCGGGGGCACAGGCTCCTACAATGAGCAGTTCTTC.

This clonotype came up many times. V and J are TRBV15 and TRBJ1-5, with D uncertain. Trimming shortened V by 2 bases and J by 5 bases, and 10 bases separated the two germline ends. The germline V gene encodes CDR1 LNHNV and CDR2 YYDKDF (reference sequence). CDR3 length: 14 amino acids. CDR3 bases: TGTGCCACCAGCAGAACAGACGGATATCAGCCCCAGCATTTT. Residues: CATSRTDGYQPQHF. The full variable domain, completed using reference TRBV15 and TRBJ1-5, is DAMVIQNPRYQVTQFGKPVTLSCSQTLNHNVMYWYQQKSSQAPKLLFHYYDKDFNNEADTPDNFQSRRPNTSFCFLDIRSPGLGDTAMYLCATSRTDGYQPQHFGDGTRLSIL.

CDR3 region: CSASRGGGVTDTQYF. Here the CDR3 DNA reads TGCAGTGCTAGTCGAGGCGGCGGGGTGACGGATACGCAGTATTTT. The V and J genes are TRBV20-1 and TRBJ2-3; tentative D call: TRBD2 (6 bases). The CDR3 runs 15 residues. The V end was cut by 3 bases, the J end by 6 bases, with 19 bases between. Germline V gene sequence: CDR1 DFQATT, CDR2 SNEGSKA (reference sequence).